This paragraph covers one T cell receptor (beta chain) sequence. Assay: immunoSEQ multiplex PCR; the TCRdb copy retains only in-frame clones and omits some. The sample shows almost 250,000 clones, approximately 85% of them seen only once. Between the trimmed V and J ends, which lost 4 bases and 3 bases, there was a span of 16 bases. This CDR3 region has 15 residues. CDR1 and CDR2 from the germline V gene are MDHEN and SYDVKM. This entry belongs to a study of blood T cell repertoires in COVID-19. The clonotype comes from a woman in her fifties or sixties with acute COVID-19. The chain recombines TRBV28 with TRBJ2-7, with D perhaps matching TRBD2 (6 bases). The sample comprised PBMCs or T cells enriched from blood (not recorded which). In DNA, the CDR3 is TGTGCCAGCAGTTCCAGCGGGTTGGGGATCTACGAGCAGTACTTC. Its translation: CASSSSGLGIYEQYF.